The rows below give T cell receptor beta chains drawn from one sample of a study of CD8+CD57+ T cells in acquired aplastic anemia. TCRdb independently ran MiXCR on the reads; one entry per CDR3 protein. The sample has roughly 160,000 distinct CDR3 sequences, about two thirds seen once. Sequencing was done on a sample of sorted CD4+, CD8+, or CD8+CD57+ T cells (not recorded which) from PBMCs. These TCRs come from a human donor with aplastic anemia. Each CDR3 is given with its conserved first and last residue. The order of the fields is J gene, clone size, V gene, D gene, CDR3 DNA, CDR3 protein. A D gene is named only where the DNA matches it firmly. The size field is filled for only some rows; it gives once, few, many or a size class.

j_gene: TRBJ2-7
abundance: -
v_gene: TRBV7-8
d_gene: -
CDR3nt: TGCGCCAGCAGCCAAGATATGGGCGGGACACCCTACGAGCAGTACTTC
CDR3aa: CASSQDMGGTPYEQYF

j_gene: TRBJ1-6
abundance: -
v_gene: TRBV25-1
d_gene: -
CDR3nt: TGTGCCAGCAGTGAATTCGTCCTGGGTTCACCCCTCCACTTT
CDR3aa: CASSEFVLGSPLHF

j_gene: TRBJ1-4
abundance: -
v_gene: TRBV7-2
d_gene: TRBD1
CDR3nt: TGTGCCAGCAGCCGGCCAAGGGACAGGGGAGGTGAAAAACTGTTTTTT
CDR3aa: CASSRPRDRGGEKLFF

j_gene: TRBJ1-1
abundance: many
v_gene: TRBV28
d_gene: -
CDR3nt: TGTGCCAGCAGGGCCCCAGGTGGCCCTGAAGCTTTCTTT
CDR3aa: CASRAPGGPEAFF

j_gene: TRBJ2-1
abundance: -
v_gene: TRBV4-1
d_gene: TRBD1
CDR3nt: TGCGCCAGCAGCCAACAACCGGGACAGGGGGCTGGGGAGCAGTTCTTC
CDR3aa: CASSQQPGQGAGEQFF

j_gene: TRBJ2-2
abundance: -
v_gene: TRBV15
d_gene: -
CDR3nt: TGTGCCACCAGCGGGCAGGATGGCGGCACCGGGGAGCTGTTTTTT
CDR3aa: CATSGQDGGTGELFF

j_gene: TRBJ1-2
abundance: -
v_gene: TRBV24-1
d_gene: -
CDR3nt: TGTGCCGCCTCACACAGGGATGGTGGCTACACCTTC
CDR3aa: CAASHRDGGYTF

j_gene: TRBJ1-6
abundance: many
v_gene: TRBV7-8
d_gene: -
CDR3nt: TGTGCCAGCAGCTTAGATAGTAACTATAATTCACCCCTCCACTTT
CDR3aa: CASSLDSNYNSPLHF

j_gene: TRBJ2-5
abundance: -
v_gene: TRBV7-7
d_gene: -
CDR3nt: TGTGCTAGCAGCCGCTCCGGGGTACAAGAGACCCAGTACTTC
CDR3aa: CASSRSGVQETQYF

j_gene: TRBJ2-6
abundance: -
v_gene: TRBV4-3
d_gene: TRBD2
CDR3nt: TGCGCCAGCAGCCAAGGGGTAGGGACTAGCGGGGGCCGACTAACTGCTGGGGCCAACGTCCTGACTTTC
CDR3aa: CASSQGVGTSGGRLTAGANVLTF

j_gene: TRBJ1-5
abundance: many
v_gene: TRBV10-3
d_gene: TRBD1
CDR3nt: TGTGCCATCAGTGACGCCAGGGGGGGCAATCAGCCCCAGCATTTT
CDR3aa: CAISDARGGNQPQHF

j_gene: TRBJ1-2
abundance: -
v_gene: TRBV20-1
d_gene: -
CDR3nt: TGCAGTGTTCCAAAGTGGGGGCAGGATGGCTACACCTTC
CDR3aa: CSVPKWGQDGYTF

j_gene: TRBJ2-5
abundance: many
v_gene: TRBV7-2
d_gene: -
CDR3nt: TGTGCCAGCAGCTTAGTCCCCGGGGGAGAGACCCAGTACTTC
CDR3aa: CASSLVPGGETQYF

j_gene: TRBJ2-3
abundance: -
v_gene: TRBV7-2
d_gene: -
CDR3nt: TGTGCCAGCAGCTTAGTTGGCGGTACGCAGTATTTT
CDR3aa: CASSLVGGTQYF

j_gene: TRBJ2-7
abundance: -
v_gene: TRBV10-3
d_gene: -
CDR3nt: TGTGCCAGCAGTGGGTTAGGACTCTCCTACGAGCAGTACTTC
CDR3aa: CASSGLGLSYEQYF

j_gene: TRBJ2-1
abundance: many
v_gene: TRBV6-4
d_gene: -
CDR3nt: TGTGCCAGCAGTGGGGCAGGGGAATACAATGAGCAGTTCTTC
CDR3aa: CASSGAGEYNEQFF

j_gene: TRBJ2-5
abundance: -
v_gene: TRBV10-3
d_gene: TRBD1
CDR3nt: TGTGCCATCAGTGAGTCGAAGGGGGCGAACCAAGAGACCCAGTACTTC
CDR3aa: CAISESKGANQETQYF

j_gene: TRBJ2-1
abundance: -
v_gene: TRBV7-2
d_gene: -
CDR3nt: TGTGCCAGCAGCTACCAGGGTCGGCACAATGAGCAGTTCTTC
CDR3aa: CASSYQGRHNEQFF

j_gene: TRBJ2-3
abundance: many
v_gene: TRBV6-4
d_gene: TRBD2
CDR3nt: TGTGCCAGCAGTCAAGAGGCTAGCGGGGGGGCCGATACGCAGTATTTT
CDR3aa: CASSQEASGGADTQYF

j_gene: TRBJ1-2
abundance: -
v_gene: TRBV10-3
d_gene: -
CDR3nt: TGTGCCATCAGTGAGGATACCGCAGGCTACACCTTC
CDR3aa: CAISEDTAGYTF

j_gene: TRBJ1-2
abundance: few
v_gene: TRBV10-3
d_gene: -
CDR3nt: TGTGCCATCAGTGAACGGGAGAACTATGGCTACACCTTC
CDR3aa: CAISERENYGYTF

j_gene: TRBJ2-3
abundance: -
v_gene: TRBV19
d_gene: TRBD2
CDR3nt: TGTGCCAGTAGTATGATAGCGGGAGGGCCAGATACGCAGTATTTT
CDR3aa: CASSMIAGGPDTQYF

j_gene: TRBJ2-7
abundance: -
v_gene: TRBV11-3
d_gene: TRBD1
CDR3nt: TGTGCCAGCAGCTCAGGGACAGGGGGGGCCTACGAGCAGTACTTC
CDR3aa: CASSSGTGGAYEQYF

j_gene: TRBJ2-7
abundance: -
v_gene: TRBV2
d_gene: -
CDR3nt: TGTGCCAGCTTGTCGGACCCAGGGGCCTACGAGCAGTACTTC
CDR3aa: CASLSDPGAYEQYF

j_gene: TRBJ2-3
abundance: -
v_gene: TRBV25-1
d_gene: -
CDR3nt: TGTGCCAGCAGTGAATCCGGCTCCCACACAGATACGCAGTATTTT
CDR3aa: CASSESGSHTDTQYF

j_gene: TRBJ2-3
abundance: -
v_gene: TRBV19
d_gene: -
CDR3nt: TGTGCCACCAAAGAGTGGGGCACAGATACGCAGTATTTT
CDR3aa: CATKEWGTDTQYF

j_gene: TRBJ2-1
abundance: few
v_gene: TRBV20-1
d_gene: TRBD2
CDR3nt: TGCAGTGCCGACGGGACTAGCGGGGGTAATGAGCAGTTCTTC
CDR3aa: CSADGTSGGNEQFF

j_gene: TRBJ2-2
abundance: -
v_gene: TRBV2
d_gene: TRBD1
CDR3nt: TGTGCCAGCAGTGTTTTGGGGACAGAGAACACCGGGGAGCTGTTTTTT
CDR3aa: CASSVLGTENTGELFF

j_gene: TRBJ2-1
abundance: -
v_gene: TRBV20-1
d_gene: -
CDR3nt: TGCAGTGCTGGCCGCAATGAGCAGTTCTTC
CDR3aa: CSAGRNEQFF

j_gene: TRBJ2-7
abundance: few
v_gene: TRBV29-1
d_gene: -
CDR3nt: TGCAGCGTTGGAGGGGAAACCTACGAGCAGTACTTC
CDR3aa: CSVGGETYEQYF

j_gene: TRBJ2-4
abundance: -
v_gene: TRBV7-9
d_gene: -
CDR3nt: TGTGCCAGCAGCCCACAGGGACTAAACATTCAGTACTTC
CDR3aa: CASSPQGLNIQYF

j_gene: TRBJ2-3
abundance: -
v_gene: TRBV2
d_gene: -
CDR3nt: TGTGCCAGCAGCGTCGACAGGACACCCACAGATACGCAGTATTTT
CDR3aa: CASSVDRTPTDTQYF

j_gene: TRBJ2-6
abundance: -
v_gene: TRBV7-9
d_gene: TRBD2
CDR3nt: TGTGCCAGCAGCCCCCCGGGGCTAGCGGCCTCTGGGGCCAACGTCCTGACTTTC
CDR3aa: CASSPPGLAASGANVLTF

j_gene: TRBJ1-3
abundance: -
v_gene: TRBV11-2
d_gene: -
CDR3nt: TGTGCCAGCAGCTTAGAACAGTACTCTGGAAACACCATATATTTT
CDR3aa: CASSLEQYSGNTIYF

j_gene: TRBJ1-6
abundance: few
v_gene: TRBV7-2
d_gene: -
CDR3nt: TGTGCCAGCAGCTTAGAGGGGGTTGATTCACCCCTCCACTTT
CDR3aa: CASSLEGVDSPLHF

j_gene: TRBJ1-2
abundance: -
v_gene: TRBV25-1
d_gene: -
CDR3nt: TGTGCCAGCAGTGAATTCGCGTTTGGTGGCTACACCTTC
CDR3aa: CASSEFAFGGYTF

j_gene: TRBJ1-1
abundance: -
v_gene: TRBV20-1
d_gene: -
CDR3nt: TGCAGTGCTAGCAACGGGGCCGTTCACACTGAAGCTTTCTTT
CDR3aa: CSASNGAVHTEAFF

j_gene: TRBJ2-2
abundance: many
v_gene: TRBV30
d_gene: TRBD2
CDR3nt: TGTGCCTGGAGTGTAAGCCGGGAGGCCGGGGAGCTGTTTTTT
CDR3aa: CAWSVSREAGELFF

j_gene: TRBJ2-2
abundance: -
v_gene: TRBV6-4
d_gene: -
CDR3nt: TGTGCCAGCAGTGACTCTTGGGGGGCCGTTACCGGGGAGCTGTTTTTT
CDR3aa: CASSDSWGAVTGELFF

j_gene: TRBJ2-5
abundance: -
v_gene: TRBV6-6
d_gene: -
CDR3nt: TGTGCCAGCAGTTATAGACTTGTAGGACAAGAGACCCAGTACTTC
CDR3aa: CASSYRLVGQETQYF

j_gene: TRBJ2-1
abundance: -
v_gene: TRBV2
d_gene: TRBD2
CDR3nt: TGTGCCAGCAGGGAAACTAGCGGGAGCTACAATGAGCAGTTCTTC
CDR3aa: CASRETSGSYNEQFF

j_gene: TRBJ2-3
abundance: -
v_gene: TRBV12-3/TRBV12-4
d_gene: -
CDR3nt: TGTGCCAGCAGCCTCAGGGAGCGAGATACGCAGTATTTT
CDR3aa: CASSLRERDTQYF

j_gene: TRBJ1-5
abundance: -
v_gene: TRBV20-1
d_gene: TRBD1
CDR3nt: TGCAGTGCTACGGGACAGTATAGCAATCAGCCCCAGCATTTT
CDR3aa: CSATGQYSNQPQHF

j_gene: TRBJ2-5
abundance: -
v_gene: TRBV6-4
d_gene: -
CDR3nt: TGTGCCAGCAGTGACCGAGAGTCAGAGACCCAGTACTTC
CDR3aa: CASSDRESETQYF

j_gene: TRBJ2-7
abundance: medium-sized
v_gene: TRBV7-8
d_gene: TRBD1
CDR3nt: TGTGCCAGCAGCTCCTACAGGGGAGTAAACGAGCAGTACTTC
CDR3aa: CASSSYRGVNEQYF